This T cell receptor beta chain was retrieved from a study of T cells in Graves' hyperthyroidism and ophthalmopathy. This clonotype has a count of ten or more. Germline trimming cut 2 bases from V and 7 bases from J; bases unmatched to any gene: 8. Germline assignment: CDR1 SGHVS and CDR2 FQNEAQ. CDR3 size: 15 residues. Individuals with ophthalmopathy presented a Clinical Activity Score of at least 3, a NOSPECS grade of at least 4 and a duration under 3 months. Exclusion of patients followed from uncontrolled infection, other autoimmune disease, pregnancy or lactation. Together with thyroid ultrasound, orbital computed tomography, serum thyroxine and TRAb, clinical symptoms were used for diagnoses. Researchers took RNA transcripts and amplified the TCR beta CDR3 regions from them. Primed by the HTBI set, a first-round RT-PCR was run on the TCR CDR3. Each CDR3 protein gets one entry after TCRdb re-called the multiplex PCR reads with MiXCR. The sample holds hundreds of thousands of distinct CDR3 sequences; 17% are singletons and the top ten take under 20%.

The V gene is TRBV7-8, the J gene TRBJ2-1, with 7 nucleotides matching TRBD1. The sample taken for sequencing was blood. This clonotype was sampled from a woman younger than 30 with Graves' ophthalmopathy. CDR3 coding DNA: TGTGCCAGCAGCTTAAGGGGGCGCGATGCTAATGAGCAGTTCTTC. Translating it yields CASSLRGRDANEQFF.